One TCR beta chain is described in this entry. The data were taken from a study of cytomegalovirus exposure and HLA in healthy donors. This PCR relied on a set of 60 Vbeta primers and 13 Jbeta primers. The table came from immunoSEQ multiplex PCR; TCRdb's copy has only in-frame clones and leaves some out. The sample carries about 140,000 clones, around 79% recorded once. Trimming shortened V by 3 bases and J by 0 bases, and 12 bases separated the two germline ends. The germline CDR1 and CDR2 sequences are KGHSH and LQKENI. The CDR3 is made up of 16 amino acids. Sequences were obtained from PBMCs. The chain is built from TRBV18 and TRBJ2-1; no clear D. The sequence derives from a man in his forties or fifties in good health and CMV-seropositive. CDR3 nucleotides: TGTGCCAGCTCACCCCTCGGGTCCCTCTCCTACAATGAGCAGTTCTTC. It is translated as CASSPLGSLSYNEQFF. The complete variable domain, with remaining parts taken from reference TRBV18 and TRBJ2-1, reads NAGVMQNPRHLVRRRGQEARLRCSPMKGHSHVYWYRQLPEEGLKFMVYLQKENIIDESGMPKERFSAEFPKEGPSILRIQQVVRGDSAAYFCASSPLGSLSYNEQFFGPGTRLTVL.